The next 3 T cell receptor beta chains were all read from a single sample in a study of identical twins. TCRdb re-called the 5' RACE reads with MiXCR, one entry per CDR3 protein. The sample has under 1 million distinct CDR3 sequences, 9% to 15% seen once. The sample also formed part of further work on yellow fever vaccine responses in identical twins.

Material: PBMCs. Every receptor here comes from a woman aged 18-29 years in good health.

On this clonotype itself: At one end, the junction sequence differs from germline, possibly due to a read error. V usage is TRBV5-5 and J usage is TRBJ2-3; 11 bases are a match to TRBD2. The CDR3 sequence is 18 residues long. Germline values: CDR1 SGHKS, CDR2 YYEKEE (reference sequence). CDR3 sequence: CASRRVGGLAGGSDTQYF. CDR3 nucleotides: TGTGCTAGCAGAAGGGTAGGGGGGCTAGCGGGAGGCTCAGATACGCAGTATTTT.

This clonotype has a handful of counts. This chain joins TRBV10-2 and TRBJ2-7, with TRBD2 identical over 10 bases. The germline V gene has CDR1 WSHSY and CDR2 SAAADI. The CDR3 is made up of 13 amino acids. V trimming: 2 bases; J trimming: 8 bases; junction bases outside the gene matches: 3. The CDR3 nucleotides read TGCGCCAGCAGTGAGACTAGCGGGGTAAAGCAGTACGTC. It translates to CASSETSGVKQYV.

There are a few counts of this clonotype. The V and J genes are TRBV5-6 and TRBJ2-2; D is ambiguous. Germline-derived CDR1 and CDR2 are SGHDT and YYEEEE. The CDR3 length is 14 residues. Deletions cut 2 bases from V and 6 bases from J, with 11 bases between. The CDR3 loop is CASSLIVQAGELFF. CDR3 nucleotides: TGTGCCAGCAGCTTAATCGTGCAGGCCGGGGAGCTGTTTTTT.